The 14 T cell receptor beta chains presented below share a single source sample, sequenced in a study of Graves' ophthalmopathy and Graves' hyperthyroidism (dated by TCRdb to 2017 to 2018). Instrument used: Illumina HiSeq 2000. For repertoire sequencing, the TCR beta CDR3 regions were amplified from RNA transcripts. The first round of RT-PCR was done with HTBI primers and the Qiagen OneStep RT-PCR kit, and was followed by a second round of multiplex PCR, then size selection and purification. Through fastp at Q25 and MiXCR, TCRdb rebuilt clones from the public reads, retaining in-frame beta chains. Each CDR3 protein gets just one entry, which takes the most common genes and DNA from the rows behind it. The table for this sample lists over a million distinct CDR3 sequences; 35% to 45% of them were counted only once. The top ten hold 11% of the sample. The material sequenced was peripheral blood or thyroid tissue (not recorded which). These receptors were taken from an adult man with Graves' hyperthyroidism.

This clonotype was counted a few times. The CDR3 loop reads CASSPGAIGRYEQYF. Written as DNA, the CDR3 is TGTGCCAGCAGTCCGGGGGCGATCGGTCGATACGAGCAGTACTTC. The J gene is TRBJ2-7, the V gene TRBV6-2 or TRBV6-3; the D call may be TRBD1 or TRBD2 (6 bases each). The CDR3 has 15 residues. Looked up from germline, CDR1 is MNHEY and CDR2 is SVGEGT. The ends were cut back, 5 bases at V and 4 bases at J, with 18 bases in the middle.

This clonotype was detected ten times or more. The chain uses TRBV11-2 and TRBJ1-2; D remains ambiguous. CDR3 length: 14 amino acids. Germline lookup yields CDR1 SGHAT and CDR2 FQNNGV. V was cut by 6 bases and J by 7 bases, with 18 bases left in between. In nucleotides, the CDR3 is TGTGCCAGCAGATCATTCCGGGCAGGACCTGGCTACACCTTC. Its translation: CASRSFRAGPGYTF.

This clonotype was recorded a few times. This chain joins TRBV6-5 and TRBJ1-1; 9 bases align to TRBD1. CDR3 length equals 13 residues. The V gene's germline CDR1 is MNHEY and CDR2 SVGAGI. After removal of 7 bases from V and 3 bases from J, the junction contained 3 bases not matched to a gene. The CDR3 DNA reads as TGTGCCAGCATGGACAGGGGCTACACTGAAGCTTTCTTT. This gives the protein CASMDRGYTEAFF.

This clonotype was detected ten times or more. This chain joins TRBV7-9 and TRBJ2-7, with no clear D. Germline V gene data show CDR1 as SEHNR and CDR2 as FQNEAQ (reference sequence). V dropped 5 bases and J dropped 6 bases, with 11 bases sitting between them. The CDR3 consists of 12 residues. CDR3 sequence: CASSNGYLEQYF. CDR3 DNA: TGTGCCAGCAGCAATGGGTATCTCGAGCAGTACTTC.

The chain has TRBV5-5 and TRBJ2-5, with 9 bases fitting TRBD2. The germline gives CDR1 SGHKS, CDR2 YYEKEE (reference sequence). J was trimmed by 1 base and V by 1 base; bases with no gene match: 2. This CDR3 has 15 residues. In nucleotides, the CDR3 is TGTGCCAGCAGCTTGCTAGCGGGGTCCCAAGAGACCCAGTACTTC. Translation: CASSLLAGSQETQYF. Variable domain in full (rest from reference TRBV5-5 and TRBJ2-5): DAGVTQSPTHLIKTRGQQVTLRCSPISGHKSVSWYQQVLGQGPQFIFQYYEKEERGRGNFPDRFSARQFPNYSSELNVNALLLGDSALYLCASSLLAGSQETQYFGPGTRLLVL.

The table lists this clonotype with a few counts. Germline is not matched at one junction end, which may reflect a read error. The V and J genes are TRBV10-3 and TRBJ1-2; 7 nucleotides line up with TRBD1. The CDR3 runs 16 residues. CDR1 and CDR2 from the germline V gene are ENHRY and SYGVKD. The CDR3 spells CASSYIGTGDSYGYTF. CDR3 nucleotides: TGTGCCAGCAGTTACATAGGTACAGGGGATTCTTATGGCTACACCTTC.

As to this clonotype: An end of the junction does not agree with germline; a read error may underlie this. This sequence joins TRBV7-9 and TRBJ2-5; unclear D gene. Looked up from germline, CDR1 is SEHNR and CDR2 is FQNEAQ (reference sequence). The CDR3 totals 16 residues. The CDR3 DNA follows: TGCGCCAGCAGCCAACCGTCTCGAGGCACAAGGGAGACCCAGTACTTC. It encodes CASSQPSRGTRETQYF.

The table lists this clonotype with many counts. CDR3 nucleotide sequence: TGTGCCAGTAGTGTAAGTCCGCGGGGGCTGACTAACTATGGCTACACCTTC. Its protein is CASSVSPRGLTNYGYTF. The chain is built from TRBV19 and TRBJ1-2, with TRBD1 as a possible D gene (6 bases). CDR1 and CDR2 from the germline V gene are LNHDA and SQIVND (reference sequence). This CDR3 region has 17 residues. Trimming shortened V by 5 bases and J by 0 bases, and 19 bases separated the two germline ends.

This sequence joins TRBV7-9 and TRBJ2-5, with 8 bases lining up with TRBD2. CDR1 is SEHNR, CDR2 FQNEAQ, per germline (reference sequence). V was clipped by 6 bases and J by 0 bases; unmatched bases: 6. The CDR3 covers 15 residues. CDR3 amino acids: CASSSPGGNQETQYF. CDR3 nucleotides: TGTGCCAGCAGTTCGCCGGGGGGGAACCAAGAGACCCAGTACTTC.

In this sample, this clonotype turned up many times. This sequence joins TRBV12-3 or TRBV12-4 and TRBJ1-2, with TRBD1 identical over 7 bases. V dropped 6 bases and J dropped 0; count of bases not matched to a gene: 4. The CDR3 contains 14 residues. DNA of the CDR3: TGTGCCAGCAGGACAGGGAGGGCTAACTATGGCTACACCTTC. The encoded protein is CASRTGRANYGYTF.

The J gene is TRBJ1-6, the V gene TRBV20-1; 10 bases line up with TRBD1. The V gene end was trimmed by 5 bases and the J gene end by 11 bases; junction bases not matched to a gene: 12. The length of the CDR3 is 15 residues. The germline gives CDR1 DFQATT, CDR2 SNEGSKA (reference sequence). The CDR3 loop reads CSARKLPGQGTPLHF. The CDR3 region has the DNA TGCAGTGCTCGGAAACTCCCGGGACAGGGGACACCCCTCCACTTT.

This clonotype has at least ten counts. V usage is TRBV10-2 and J usage is TRBJ1-6; the D is unclear. CDR3 size: 13 residues. V lost 2 bases and J 6 bases, leaving 5 bases between the germline ends. CDR1 is WSHSY, CDR2 SAAADI, per germline. CDR3 nucleotide sequence: TGCGCCAGCAGTGAGACAGTTAATTCACCCCTCCACTTT. Its protein product is CASSETVNSPLHF.

As concerns this clonotype: The limits of the CDR3 on the DNA are not certain, so only TCRdb's listed CDR3 is given. The chain carries TRBV7-6 and TRBJ1-5. The germline V gene has CDR1 SGHVS and CDR2 FNYEAQ. The CDR3 is made up of 19 amino acids, end residues included. The CDR3: CASSIYLCSVAELNQPQHF.

About this clonotype: A read error may account for a junction end that differs from germline. V and J are TRBV7-8 and TRBJ2-5; TRBD1 agrees at 9 bases. CDR1 SGHVS and CDR2 FQNEAQ come from the germline V gene. The CDR3 has 13 amino acids. Written as DNA, the CDR3 is TGTGCCAGCAGTTTAGCACCGGGACAGGGAGTTCACTTC. Protein: CASSLAPGQGVHF.